A selection of T cell receptor beta chains follows, all from one sample in a study of control samples from healthy donors and cancer patients. The table came from immunoSEQ multiplex PCR; TCRdb's copy has only in-frame clones and leaves some out. Among 120,000 or so clones listed, roughly 87% were seen once. Sequencing was carried out using blood. These receptors all come from a man aged 18 to 29 in good health. The CDR3 runs from the conserved cysteine through the conserved F or W. D genes are given only for firm matches. Size is stated for part of the rows, as once, few or many counts, or as a class when the clone is expanded.

d_call j_call v_call clone_size cdr3_nt cdr3_aa
. TRBJ1-4 TRBV5-4 . TGTGCCAGCAGCACCCCACCTAATGAAAAACTGTTTTTT CASSTPPNEKLFF
. TRBJ1-5 TRBV19 . TGTGCCAGTACCCTAACTGGAAGTCAGCCCCAGCATTTT CASTLTGSQPQHF
TRBD1 TRBJ1-1 TRBV3-1/TRBV3-2 . TGTGCCAGCAGCCTCGGACAGGGGAGCACTGAAGCTTTCTTT CASSLGQGSTEAFF
. TRBJ1-2 TRBV4-1 . TGCGCCAGCAGCCAAGACGGCCCGGGCTATGGCTACACCTTC CASSQDGPGYGYTF
TRBD1 TRBJ2-7 TRBV7-2 . TGTGCCAGCAGCCCCACAGGGGGCAACTACGAGCAGTACTTC CASSPTGGNYEQYF
TRBD1 TRBJ2-3 TRBV11-2 . TGTGCCAGCAGCCGTCAGACAGGGTTCGGGGATACGCAGTATTTT CASSRQTGFGDTQYF
TRBD1 TRBJ2-5 TRBV5-5 . TGTGCCAGCAGCTTGGAAGGGGGCGCGGTCGAGACCCAGTACTTC CASSLEGGAVETQYF
. TRBJ1-1 TRBV6-1 . TGTGCCAGCAGTGAAGCACGTCGACCGAACACTGAAGCTTTCTTT CASSEARRPNTEAFF
. TRBJ1-1 TRBV18 . TGTGCCAGCTCACAATCCCATGAGCGGAACACTGAAGCTTTCTTT CASSQSHERNTEAFF
. TRBJ2-3 TRBV10-3 . TGTGCCATCAGTGAGTTTCCGAGACAGAACACAGATACGCAGTATTTT CAISEFPRQNTDTQYF
. TRBJ2-7 TRBV24-1 once TGTGCCACCAGTGATGGGGCAGGGGAGGTCAAGTACTTC CATSDGAGEVKYF
. TRBJ2-3 TRBV14 many TGTGCCAGCAGCCGAAGGGGCACAGATACGCAGTATTTT CASSRRGTDTQYF
TRBD1 TRBJ2-2 TRBV9 . TGTGCCAGCAGCGTGACAGGGGCGGGCACCGGGGAGCTGTTTTTT CASSVTGAGTGELFF
. TRBJ1-4 TRBV14 . TGTGCCAGCAGCCTCGCAATATGGGGGTTAAATGAAAAACTGTTTTTT CASSLAIWGLNEKLFF
. TRBJ1-6 TRBV12-3/TRBV12-4 . TGTGCCAGCAGTTTCGGGAATTCACCCCTCCACTTT CASSFGNSPLHF
. TRBJ1-3 TRBV19 . TGTGCCAGTAGTATTAGGGACACCAACTCTGGAAACACCATATATTTT CASSIRDTNSGNTIYF
TRBD1 TRBJ1-6 TRBV9 . TGTGCCAGCAGCGGATCCGGGACAGGGGGCGCCTATAATTCACCCCTCCACTTT CASSGSGTGGAYNSPLHF
TRBD2 TRBJ2-1 TRBV7-2 few TGTGCCAGCAGGAGGAGGAGCGGGGCCCTGAGTGAGCAGTTCTTC CASRRRSGALSEQFF
. TRBJ2-1 TRBV19 . TGTGCCAGTAGTATAGTCTACGGGAGTTACAATGAGCAGTTCTTC CASSIVYGSYNEQFF
. TRBJ2-2 TRBV19 . TGTGCCAGTAAGGGGATCGCGAACACCGGGGAGCTGTTTTTT CASKGIANTGELFF
. TRBJ1-3 TRBV7-9 . TGTGCCAGCAGCCCGCCTCAGGAAAACTCTGGAAACACCATATATTTT CASSPPQENSGNTIYF
TRBD1 TRBJ1-5 TRBV4-1 . TGCGCCAGCAGCCTACAGGGGGCTGGGGAGCCCCAGCATTTT CASSLQGAGEPQHF
. TRBJ1-1 TRBV19 . TGTGCCAGTAGGGATTCCCTCCCGTTCTCTCTCGTGTACACTGAAGCTTTCTTT CASRDSLPFSLVYTEAFF
. TRBJ2-1 TRBV30 . TGTGCCTGGAGTGTAAATGAGCAGTTCTTC CAWSVNEQFF
. TRBJ1-6 TRBV1 once TGCACCAGCAGCCAAGCCTTCAATGGGGGCTATAATTCACCCCTCCACTTT CTSSQAFNGGYNSPLHF
. TRBJ1-5 TRBV12-5 . TGTGCTAGTGTACCCGGGACACCAAGCAATCAGCCCCAGCATTTT CASVPGTPSNQPQHF
. TRBJ1-1 TRBV7-9 . TGTGCCAGCAGCGGGACTGAAGCTTTCTTT CASSGTEAFF
. TRBJ1-1 TRBV30 . TGTGCCTGGAAGGGACCATTGAACACTGAAGCTTTCTTT CAWKGPLNTEAFF
. TRBJ1-3 TRBV12-3/TRBV12-4 . TGTGCCAGCAGTTTAGGGAAACGGGCAGAATTATATTTT CASSLGKRAELYF
. TRBJ1-1 TRBV7-2 . TGTGCCAGCAGCCCTCTAGGACTGAACACTGAAGCTTTCTTT CASSPLGLNTEAFF
TRBD2 TRBJ2-1 TRBV4-2 once TGTGCCAGCAGCCAAGATAATGGCCTAGCGGGATCTCTGGAGCAGTTCTTC CASSQDNGLAGSLEQFF
. TRBJ1-2 TRBV30 . TGTGCCTGGAGTGCCGCTTGGGGGGCTGGTTATGGCTACACCTTC CAWSAAWGAGYGYTF
TRBD2 TRBJ2-1 TRBV18 . TGTGCCAGCTCACCACCTAGCGGGAGATACAATGAGCAGTTCTTC CASSPPSGRYNEQFF
. TRBJ1-2 TRBV28 . TGTGCCAGCACCCTAGGGCCGACCTATGGCTACACCTTC CASTLGPTYGYTF
. TRBJ2-7 TRBV7-9 . TGTGCCAGCAGCTTTAGCAGTAGGATCTACGAGCAGTACTTC CASSFSSRIYEQYF